This TCR beta chain was documented in a study of cytomegalovirus exposure and HLA in healthy donors (dated by TCRdb to 2016 to 2017). Describing the broader study: In an earlier analysis of 550 to 750 of the donors, 276 Gb of sequence data and 100 million or so unique TCR beta sequences from about 179 million T cells were reported. An early release that covered about 600 HLA-typed donors contained around 300 gigabases of sequencing data and tens of millions of unique TCR sequences. Of the roughly 430 genotyped donors, 65% to 90% fell in the genetic ancestry cluster associated with self-reported Caucasian donors. The study aimed to test whether signatures of past pathogen exposure could be identified by cataloging public T cell receptors. The study used immunosequencing to profile the T cell repertoires of approximately 690 subjects and linked those repertoires to cytomegalovirus serostatus. A separate validation cohort of some 130 different subjects was used in addition to the roughly 670-subject first cohort. The study combined high-throughput TCR immunosequencing, statistical association of individual TCRs with disease status, and machine learning to predict cytomegalovirus infection status. To study patterns of TCR occurrence, a later analysis re-analyzed previously published TCR beta repertoires from around 670 donors and added high-resolution HLA genotyping. In the later analysis, no new phenotypic data were used to find candidate immune exposures; instead, reliance was placed on TCR beta sequences and their occurrence across donors. An earlier analysis of 587 of the donors used high-throughput TCR beta sequencing to judge whether each TCR beta V gene segment behaved as functional or pseudogenic. Donor age, sex, ethnicity and CMV serostatus were compiled together with the repertoire data. Genome-wide SNP genotypes for about 65% of the roughly 700 donors were used in a later genetic analysis, which treated that subset as a discovery cohort. All discovery cohort repertoires had been generated on a single sequencing platform. Class I and class II HLA loci were covered by the typing at four-digit resolution. Typing coverage differed by locus: A, B, C, DRB1 and DQB1 were typed in roughly 629-640 donors, DQA1 in around 500, DPA1 in around 610, and DPB1 in approximately 450. Roughly 5 DR-DQ haplotypes were treated as single units for association and clustering because of strong linkage in the cohort. Among some 400 genotyped donors of the cohort, an average of about 240,000 unique TCR beta nucleotide sequences was sequenced per donor, of which about 18% were non-productive. The study at large found these results: Assigning TCR associations to individual alleles was difficult when HLA alleles, especially DR and DQ, strongly co-occurred. It was suggested by the authors that the approach could potentially be generalized to other disease states and immunological phenotypes. Linkage disequilibrium might explain the correlated functional status among segregating V segments, but an unknown experimental factor could not be ruled out. A later analysis found that most CMV-associated TCR beta chains appeared HLA-restricted, with HLA associations seemingly driven largely by CMV exposure. In a later analysis, several top co-occurrence clusters were reported to appear linked to parvovirus B19, influenza, CMV and Epstein-Barr virus. A total of fewer than 200 TCR beta chains were listed by the study as associated with cytomegalovirus. A cluster of highly shared sequence variants was judged likely to represent a technical artifact of the sequencing pipeline. Across donors, most TCR sequences were observed very rarely, whereas some public TCRs were present in many individuals. In a later genetic analysis, fewer N-insertions in productive TCRs were reported among donors in an Asian-associated ancestry cluster than the approximately 630-donor mean. A later genetic analysis associated a missense DCLRE1C variant with V-gene and J-gene trimming of TCR beta chains, and an independent cohort replicated the association. A further reported finding was that TCR beta sequences accurately predicted the HLA-A and HLA-B alleles for most subjects in the first cohort. The 87-base-pair reads could not distinguish some IMGT-functional V segments, including TRBV6-2 and TRBV6-3, so those segments were excluded. Compared with equally common non-associated chains, HLA-associated TCR beta chains in a later analysis were more clonally expanded and had lower generation probabilities. Fewer than 20 rarely observed V segments, including chromosome 9 orphons, were excluded from the earlier analysis of approximately 500 of the donors because counts were too low. An earlier analysis of approximately 570 of the donors showed that most TCR beta V segments appeared in productive rearrangements either about 90% or about 30% of the time, which broadly matched IMGT annotations. A few of the identified cytomegalovirus-associated TCR beta chains were confirmed in vitro to be specific for cytomegalovirus antigens. Roughly uniform sequencing depth across donors was assumed in presence/absence analyses, although this assumption may not hold. This cohort had only TCR beta chains sequenced, and the lack of alpha or paired-chain data limited which features could be detected. Because HLA typing was unavailable for some donors at each locus, only the typed subset was used in association tests. In a later analysis, TCR association rates were found to vary across HLA loci, with the most associated TCRs seen for DRB1 alleles and the fewest for HLA-C alleles. The only immune exposure information available for the cohort was CMV serostatus. In a later analysis, some 17,000 TCR beta sequences were associated with specific HLA alleles at a false discovery rate of 0.05. In both the original and validation cohorts, the classifier was reported to diagnose cytomegalovirus status with high specificity and sensitivity.

Taken from cysteine to phenylalanine, the CDR3 has 17 residues. Only the CDR3 part of the read is kept: 51 bases, read in frame from the first base. The library was prepared using the immunoSEQ multiplex PCR assay. For the multiplex PCR, a mixture combining 60 forward primers for TCR Vbeta segments and 13 reverse primers for TCR Jbeta segments was used. Amplification of the CDR3 region of rearranged TCR beta genes was performed with a multiplex PCR assay on genomic DNA. The amplified TCR beta libraries were sequenced on the Illumina HiSeq System as 87-base-pair reads. On the study's bioinformatics: A later analysis tallied roughly 76 million unique TCR beta chains across the 600 to 700 repertoires, and some 10 million of those chains were shared by two or more donors. Raw reads were error-corrected and collapsed into unique sequences with a nearest-neighbor algorithm that merged closely related sequences to remove PCR and sequencing errors. Alignment of CDR3 sequences to IMGT reference sequences was used to assign V, D and J gene segments. Each retained sequence needed at least a six-nucleotide match to both a V gene segment and a J gene segment. Rearrangements were called productive when the CDR3 lacked stop codons and stayed in frame with V and J; all others were non-productive. CDR3 was defined by IMGT convention, running from the second conserved V-encoded cysteine to the conserved J-encoded phenylalanine. In an earlier analysis of more than 550 of the donors, sequences lacking an unambiguous match to a single V gene segment were excluded. An earlier analysis of about 600 of the donors called V segments functional above 56.7% productive rearrangements and segregating when the between-donor standard deviation exceeded 5%. A statistical classification framework was built for diagnosing cytomegalovirus status from the catalog of TCR beta chain sequences. A later analysis assigned V and J genes by comparing TCR nucleotide sequences with IMGT/GENE-DB human TR gene sequences. The TCRdist pipeline was used in a later analysis to assign CDR3 sequences and most-parsimonious VDJ recombination scenarios. In a later analysis, every TCR beta chain was defined by the combination of its CDR3 amino acid sequence and its V-gene family, and reads without a unique V-gene family were dropped. In a later analysis, 550 to 650 highly shared, low-generation-probability nucleotide sequences were removed to address suspected cross-contamination and a sequencing artifact. For each public chain, a later analysis derived a clonal expansion index from normalized ranks of inferred template counts within each repertoire. In a later analysis, generation probabilities were computed with a VDJ recombination model fitted to out-of-frame rearrangements, and the resulting probabilities were checked against IGoR. Hypergeometric tests were used in a later analysis to score TCR-TCR, TCR-HLA and TCR-CMV co-occurrence, with a repertoire-size bias correction applied to the TCR pairs. To estimate false discovery rates, a later analysis permuted the HLA or CMV assignments 20 times. In a later analysis, co-occurring TCRs were grouped using DBSCAN, and TCRdist sequence similarity was added for clustering within HLA-allele-positive subsets. Co-occurrence clustering excluded repertoires with fewer than 30,000 or more than 120,000 public chains, plus five with anomalous nucleotide sharing. Entries here come from immuneACCESS through TCRdb and include only in-frame sequences with V and J called. Some clones fail to appear in such tables; in the studies checked, an unresolved V gene covers under half of the shortfall, and the cause of the remainder is unknown. V and J calls and clone size are given by that table; D and trimming were obtained from the DNA. Recorded for this sample are about 160,000 clones; roughly 87% of them occurred a single time. The ten largest clonotypes hold about 1.6% of the sample.

The cohort was made up of under 800 healthy bone marrow donors. All cohort members were sampled while nominally healthy, although unrecorded immune exposures were likely present. The donor was CMV seropositive and belonged to the group of 250 to 350 seropositive cohort members. Each donor provided a peripheral blood sample, and peripheral blood mononuclear cells were used for TCR beta sequencing. The Qiagen DNeasy Blood Extraction Kit was used to extract genomic DNA from the blood cell samples. As to this clone: Its antigen remains undetermined. One base away there is no much larger clone; base qualities are not given.

The receptor's source is a girl aged 5-17 years in good health and CMV-seropositive. The receptor chain draws on TRBV21-1 and TRBJ2-5; the table's D call, TRBD2, has no DNA check behind it. The J call may be in error: the DNA end matches TRBJ2-7 better. TRBV21-1 is a pseudogene. Sequencing was done on a sample of PBMCs. This receptor carries the CDR3 CASSKRTSGSNSYEQYF. The nucleotide sequence reads TGTGCCAGCAGCAAGAGGACTAGCGGGAGTAATTCCTACGAGCAGTACTTC.